This T cell receptor beta chain was obtained from a study of cytomegalovirus exposure and HLA in healthy donors. Researchers ran the PCR with 60 Vbeta and 13 Jbeta primers. Using immunoSEQ multiplex PCR, the repertoire was profiled, and TCRdb retains in-frame clones only, with some absent. This table has 130,000 to 150,000 clones, roughly 80% appearing once. The CDR3 contains 14 residues. Germline assignment: CDR1 SGHRS and CDR2 YFSETQ. V was clipped by 4 bases and J by 5 bases; unmatched bases: 2. The sequence was obtained from a man aged 40-55 years in good health and CMV-seropositive. Sequenced sample: PBMCs. The J gene is TRBJ1-4, the V gene TRBV5-1; TRBD1 matches at 10 bases. CDR3 protein: CASSGGQGNEKLFF. CDR3 DNA sequence: TGCGCCAGCAGCGGGGGACAGGGGAATGAAAAACTGTTTTTT.